This T cell receptor beta chain originates from a study of blood T cell repertoires in COVID-19. The assay was immunoSEQ multiplex PCR, and TCRdb's table has in-frame clones only and misses some. The sample consists of hundreds of thousands of clones, nearly 90% of them appearing once. The germline CDR1 and CDR2 sequences are MNHEY and SVGAGI. This CDR3 has 13 amino acids. Germline trimming cut 5 bases from V and 13 bases from J; bases unmatched to any gene: 9. The receptor was derived from a man between 25 and 39 years old who had been exposed to COVID-19. The specimen was PBMCs or T cells enriched from blood (not recorded which). The chain is built from TRBV6-5 and TRBJ2-4; TRBD1 aligns across 9 bases. CDR3 DNA sequence: TGTGCCAGCAGTAACCGGGACAGGGAAGGACAGTACTTC. Translation gives CASSNRDREGQYF.